These 30 T cell receptor beta chains share one sample of origin, sequenced in a study of blood T cell dynamics during melanoma immunotherapy. Noted time point: week 3, after first cycle of checkpoint inhibitor. This table comes from immunoSEQ multiplex PCR, and its TCRdb copy is limited to in-frame clones, with some not included. The sample shows 13,000 to 15,000 clones, around 88% of them seen only once. This specimen was blood, taken from a patient treated with checkpoint blockade. Receptors were obtained from a human donor with melanoma.

The rearrangement joins TRBV29-1 to TRBJ2-3; D unclear. The germline CDR1 and CDR2 sequences are SQVTM and ANQGSEA. Between the trimmed V and J ends, which lost 6 bases and 0 bases, there was a span of 10 bases. The CDR3 sequence is 13 residues long. The CDR3 DNA is TGCAGCGTGGGCAGAGCTAGCACAGATACGCAGTATTTT. It codes for CSVGRASTDTQYF.

The rearrangement joins TRBV4-3 to TRBJ1-4; the D is unclear. V lost 2 bases, J lost 0 bases, and 7 bases lay in between. CDR3 size: 15 residues. From germline, CDR1 is LGHNA and CDR2 YSLEER. DNA for the CDR3: TGCGCCAGCAGCCAAAATGGTGCAACTAATGAAAAACTGTTTTTT. Residues: CASSQNGATNEKLFF.

The chain joins TRBV27 to TRBJ1-5; D unresolved. The germline V and J ends were trimmed by 0 bases and 5 bases, with 8 bases remaining between them. Germline V gene lookup returns CDR1 MNHEY and CDR2 SMNVEV (reference sequence). The CDR3 length is 14 residues. The CDR3 DNA sequence: TGTGCCAGCAGTTTATCTACCAGTGATCAGCCCCAGCATTTT. It specifies CASSLSTSDQPQHF.

The V and J genes are TRBV6-5 and TRBJ2-7; the D gene is possibly TRBD2 (6 bases). This CDR3 region has 15 residues. Germline V CDR1 and CDR2: MNHEY, SVGAGI. V was clipped by 6 bases and J by 4 bases, with 19 bases between them. CDR3 in DNA: TGTGCCAGCAGGCCGCTTAGCGGTAACGTTTACGAGCAGTACTTC. Its protein product is CASRPLSGNVYEQYF.

This chain joins TRBV4-1 and TRBJ1-5; D not certain. Between the trimmed V and J ends, which lost 3 bases and 2 bases, there was a span of 11 bases. CDR3 size: 15 residues. Germline assignment: CDR1 MGHRA and CDR2 YSYEKL. CDR3 bases: TGCGCCAGCAGCCATGTCGACACCCGCAATCAGCCCCAGCATTTT. Translated, it gives CASSHVDTRNQPQHF.

This sequence joins TRBV27 and TRBJ2-1; unclear D gene. This CDR3 comprises 12 residues. Germline V gene sequence: CDR1 MNHEY, CDR2 SMNVEV (reference sequence). Between the trimmed V and J ends, which lost 2 bases and 5 bases, there was a span of 4 bases. For the CDR3, the DNA is TGTGCCAGCAGTTTACTGAACAATGAGCAGTTCTTC. It specifies CASSLLNNEQFF.

In its sample, this clone was seen a few times. The chain joins TRBV7-9 to TRBJ1-5; unclear D gene. CDR3 length: 14 amino acids. Germline CDR1 and CDR2: SEHNR and FQNEAQ (reference sequence). Trimming took off 1 base at V and 4 bases at J, with 8 bases between the two ends. The CDR3 nucleotides read TGTGCCAGCAGCTTAGGTGAGGCAAATCAGCCCCAGCATTTT. Amino acids: CASSLGEANQPQHF.

The rearrangement uses TRBV6-1 and TRBJ2-7; D gene unclear. Trimming removed 6 bases at V and 4 bases at J, with 4 bases between. CDR1 is MNHNS and CDR2 is SASEGT in the germline V gene. CDR3 length: 10 residues. The DNA for the CDR3 is TGTGCCAGCAGGAATTACGAGCAGTACTTC. It yields the protein CASRNYEQYF.

This clone turned up a few times. The CDR3 here is CASSSPRTGRDEKLFF. Written as DNA, the CDR3 is TGTGCCAGCAGTTCACCACGGACAGGGAGGGATGAAAAACTGTTTTTT. The chain couples TRBV28 to TRBJ1-4, with TRBD1 identical over 8 bases. The ends lost 4 bases at V and 6 bases at J; junction bases unmatched: 10. Looked up from germline, CDR1 is MDHEN and CDR2 is SYDVKM. The CDR3 is 16 residues long.

The chain combines TRBV2 with TRBJ1-4; 9 bases are a match to TRBD1. V shed 2 bases, J shed 8 bases, and the junction held 6 bases outside the gene matches. This CDR3 spans 15 amino acids. Germline V gene data show CDR1 as SNHLY and CDR2 as FYNNEI. As DNA, the CDR3 is TGTGCCAGCAGTGAAAACAGGGGGCGCGGCGAAAAACTGTTTTTT. Translated, it gives CASSENRGRGEKLFF. Full variable domain (outside the CDR3, taken from reference TRBV2 and TRBJ1-4): EPEVTQTPSHQVTQMGQEVILRCVPISNHLYFYWYRQILGQKVEFLVSFYNNEISEKSEIFDDQFSVERPDGSNFTLKIRSTKLEDSAMYFCASSENRGRGEKLFFGSGTQLSVL.

This clone was observed a handful of times. The chain uses TRBV30 and TRBJ1-5; TRBD1 is a possible D gene (6 bases). In germline, CDR1 is GTSNPN, CDR2 SVGIG (reference sequence). The CDR3 has 15 residues. V gave up 2 bases and J gave up 4 bases, with 15 bases separating them. The chain's CDR3 is CAWSKTGQANQPQHF. DNA for the CDR3: TGTGCCTGGAGTAAAACGGGACAAGCTAATCAGCCCCAGCATTTT.

The chain has TRBV7-6 and TRBJ2-4; possibly TRBD2 for D (7 bases). The CDR3 sequence is 18 residues long. Per the germline V gene, CDR1 is SGHVS and CDR2 is FNYEAQ. Trimming shortened V by 2 bases and J by 5 bases, and 22 bases separated the two germline ends. CDR3 nucleotide sequence: TGTGCCAGCAGCTTATGGGGGCGGGGGATGATGGGTCAAAACATTCAGTACTTC. As protein: CASSLWGRGMMGQNIQYF.

The rearrangement uses TRBV11-2 and TRBJ2-7; D assignment may be TRBD1 or TRBD2 (5 bases each). Trimming left V 3 bases short and J 2 bases short, with 14 bases between. The germline V gene has CDR1 SGHAT and CDR2 FQNNGV. The CDR3 contains 15 residues. The CDR3 region has the DNA TGTGCCAGCAGCTTGTGGGGTGGGGGTCCCTACGAGCAGTACTTC. It translates to CASSLWGGGPYEQYF.

The chain joins TRBV18 to TRBJ1-1; D is ambiguous. The CDR3 runs to 13 residues. V lost 4 bases and J lost 7, with 13 bases in between. CDR1 KGHSH and CDR2 LQKENI come from the germline V gene. The CDR3 DNA is TGTGCCAGCTCACAAACCAATCGCCGTGAAGCTTTCTTT. It codes for CASSQTNRREAFF. The whole variable domain, filled in from reference TRBV18 and TRBJ1-1, reads NAGVMQNPRHLVRRRGQEARLRCSPMKGHSHVYWYRQLPEEGLKFMVYLQKENIIDESGMPKERFSAEFPKEGPSILRIQQVVRGDSAAYFCASSQTNRREAFFGQGTRLTVV.

The rearrangement joins TRBV30 to TRBJ2-2; 8 positions match TRBD1. CDR1 is GTSNPN and CDR2 is SVGIG in the germline V gene (reference sequence). The CDR3 extends over 14 amino acids. Unmatched junction bases numbered 5, after V lost 2 bases and J lost 6 bases. The DNA of the CDR3 is TGTGCCTGGAGTACCCAACAGGGGGCCGGGGAGCTGTTTTTT. The encoded protein is CAWSTQQGAGELFF. The whole variable domain, filled in from reference TRBV30 and TRBJ2-2, reads SQTIHQWPATLVQPVGSPLSLECTVEGTSNPNLYWYRQAAGRGLQLLFYSVGIGQISSEVPQNLSASRPQDRQFILSSKKLLLSDSGFYLCAWSTQQGAGELFFGEGSRLTVL.

The gene calls are TRBV19 and TRBJ2-1, with 9 bases that match TRBD2. The J segment lost 7 bases and the V segment lost 5 bases, leaving 9 bases of the junction unmatched. Germline CDR1 reads LNHDA; CDR2 reads SQIVND (reference sequence). The CDR3 covers 15 residues. The CDR3 nucleotides read TGTGCCAGTAGTCTGTTTGGACTAGCGCAGAATGAGCAGTTCTTC. It specifies CASSLFGLAQNEQFF.

The chain couples TRBV7-2 to TRBJ1-1, with 8 bases that match TRBD1. This CDR3 contains 14 residues. With V trimmed by 5 bases and J by 2 bases, 4 bases remained unmatched. CDR1 SGHTA and CDR2 FQGNSA come from the germline V gene. CDR3 region: CASSLGQVNTEAFF. In nucleotides, the CDR3 is TGTGCCAGCAGCCTGGGACAGGTCAACACTGAAGCTTTCTTT.

This clone has more than one count but fewer than ten. V and J are TRBV2 and TRBJ1-5; D not resolved. V lost 1 base and J lost 6, with 13 bases in between. The CDR3 covers 15 residues. Germline CDR1 SNHLY, CDR2 FYNNEI. The CDR3 here is CASSEEGGSRQPQHF. CDR3 coding DNA: TGTGCCAGCAGTGAAGAAGGCGGATCCCGTCAGCCCCAGCATTTT.

The chain carries TRBV5-5 and TRBJ1-1; no firm D call. Trimming pared 4 bases from V and 2 bases from J, leaving 12 bases between. CDR3 size: 14 residues. Germline-derived CDR1 and CDR2 are SGHKS and YYEKEE (reference sequence). Here the CDR3 reads CASSLQRLNTEAFF. The CDR3, as DNA: TGTGCCAGCAGCCTACAGAGATTAAACACTGAAGCTTTCTTT.

This chain connects TRBV9 to TRBJ1-2, with D perhaps matching TRBD1 (5 bases). The CDR3 is made up of 15 amino acids. Trimming left V 2 bases short and J 4 bases short, with 15 bases between. CDR1 and CDR2 (germline): SGDLS, YYNGEE. CDR3 region: CASSVSGTSPYGYTF. The CDR3, as DNA: TGTGCCAGCAGCGTTTCCGGGACTTCCCCCTATGGCTACACCTTC.

V and J are TRBV14 and TRBJ2-5; tentatively, D is TRBD1 (5 bases). CDR1 is SGHDN, CDR2 FVKESK, per germline. CDR3 length equals 18 residues. With 2 bases removed from V and 1 base from J, the gap between germline ends came to 20 bases. As DNA, the CDR3 is TGTGCCAGCAGCCAATCAGCCCCGACCAGGGTGGGCCAAGAGACCCAGTACTTC. Protein sequence: CASSQSAPTRVGQETQYF.

This chain uses TRBV14 with TRBJ2-2; D is perhaps TRBD1 or TRBD2 (5 bases each). V lost 0 bases and J 0 bases, leaving 8 bases between the germline ends. The CDR3 is 16 amino acids. Per germline, CDR1 SGHDN and CDR2 FVKESK. CDR3 coding DNA: TGTGCCAGCAGCCAAGACTGGGGACCGAACACCGGGGAGCTGTTTTTT. This encodes CASSQDWGPNTGELFF.

Concerning this clone itself: The junction differs from germline at one of its ends, possibly a read error. CDR3 nucleotides: TGCGCCAGCAGCCAAGCGGCCGCAGCGTTCCCCTATGGCTACACCTTC. Translation gives CASSQAAAAFPYGYTF. V is TRBV7-9 and J is TRBJ1-2; D not resolved. The CDR3 consists of 16 residues. Germline V gene data show CDR1 as SEHNR and CDR2 as FQNEAQ (reference sequence).

This sequence joins TRBV28 and TRBJ2-3; D not resolved. The CDR3 runs to 15 residues. The germline V gene encodes CDR1 MDHEN and CDR2 SYDVKM. Trimming removed 4 bases from V and 2 bases from J, with 13 bases in between. Here the CDR3 reads CASSSYTSLTDTQYF. As DNA, the CDR3 is TGTGCCAGCAGTTCTTACACAAGCCTCACAGATACGCAGTATTTT.

Concerning this clone: Because the CDR3 is missing its conserved closing phenylalanine or tryptophan, this is likely a read error. The chain uses TRBV7-8 and TRBJ1-1; D is unclear. Germline V gene data show CDR1 as SGHVS and CDR2 as FQNEAQ. This CDR3 has 13 amino acids. With 1 base removed from V and 1 base from J, the gap between germline ends came to 4 bases. CDR3 in amino acids: CASSLGQNTEAFL. The CDR3 DNA follows: TGTGCCAGCAGCTTAGGACAGAACACTGAAGCTTTCCTT.

DNA of the CDR3: TGCGCCAGCAGCATTTCTTCCGCGGGGACAGGGCTGGAGACCCAGTACTTC. This encodes CASSISSAGTGLETQYF. The J gene is TRBJ2-5, the V gene TRBV5-1; 9 positions agree with TRBD1. Germline V gene lookup returns CDR1 SGHRS and CDR2 YFSETQ. With 4 bases clipped from V and 5 bases from J, the junction kept 15 bases outside the gene matches. The CDR3 has 17 residues.

This clone has just a few counts. The CDR3 DNA sequence: TGTGCCAGCAGAACAACAGGGTTCTTTACTTCCTACGAGCAGTACTTC. Its translation: CASRTTGFFTSYEQYF. V usage is TRBV28 and J usage is TRBJ2-7; a weak D match, TRBD1 (6 bases). The V end was cut by 6 bases, the J end by 1 base, with 19 bases between. The CDR3 loop spans 16 amino acids. Per germline, CDR1 MDHEN and CDR2 SYDVKM. Combining the CDR3 with reference TRBV28 and TRBJ2-7 gives the whole variable domain DVKVTQSSRYLVKRTGEKVFLECVQDMDHENMFWYRQDPGLGLRLIYFSYDVKMKEKGDIPEGYSVSREKKERFSLILESASTNQTSMYLCASRTTGFFTSYEQYFGPGTRLTVT.

This chain joins TRBV14 and TRBJ2-1; 7 nucleotides align to TRBD2. The CDR3 sequence is 13 residues long. The germline gives CDR1 SGHDN, CDR2 FVKESK. The J segment lost 5 bases and the V segment lost 5 bases, leaving 3 bases of the junction unmatched. CDR3 in DNA: TGTGCCAGCAGCGGGACTACCCACAATGAGCAGTTCTTC. Its translation is CASSGTTHNEQFF.

The chain couples TRBV7-2 to TRBJ1-1; D gene uncertain. Germline V gene lookup returns CDR1 SGHTA and CDR2 FQGNSA. Trimming removed 3 bases at V and 1 base at J, with 9 bases between. The CDR3 length is 14 residues. The CDR3 spells CASSFRSENTEAFF. CDR3 nucleotide sequence: TGTGCCAGCAGCTTTCGGTCCGAGAACACTGAAGCTTTCTTT.

The chain uses TRBV19 and TRBJ1-5; D is possibly TRBD1 (5 bases). V was shortened by 6 bases and J by 0 bases, with 9 bases between the two germline ends. Germline CDR1 is LNHDA and CDR2 is SQIVND (reference sequence). The length of the CDR3 is 14 residues. The CDR3 loop reads CASRHRLSNQPQHF. DNA of the CDR3: TGTGCCAGTAGGCACAGGCTTAGCAATCAGCCCCAGCATTTT.